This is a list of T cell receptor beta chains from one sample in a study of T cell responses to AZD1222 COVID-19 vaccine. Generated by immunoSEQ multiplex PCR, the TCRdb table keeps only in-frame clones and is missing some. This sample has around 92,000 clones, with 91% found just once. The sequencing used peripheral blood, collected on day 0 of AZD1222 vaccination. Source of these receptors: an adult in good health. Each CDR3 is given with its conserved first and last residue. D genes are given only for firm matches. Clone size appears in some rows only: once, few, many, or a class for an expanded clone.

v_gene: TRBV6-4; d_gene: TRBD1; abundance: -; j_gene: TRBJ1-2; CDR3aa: CASRARDREGYGYTF
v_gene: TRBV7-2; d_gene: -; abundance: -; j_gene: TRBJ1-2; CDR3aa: CASSLLVGPRRNYGYTF
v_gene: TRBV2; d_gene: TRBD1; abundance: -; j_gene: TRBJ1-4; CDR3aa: CASSASGTGEYGKLFF
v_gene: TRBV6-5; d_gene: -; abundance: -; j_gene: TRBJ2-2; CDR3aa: CASTKGGFGELFF
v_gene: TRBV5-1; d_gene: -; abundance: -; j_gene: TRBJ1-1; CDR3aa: CASSLGGVVSTEAFF
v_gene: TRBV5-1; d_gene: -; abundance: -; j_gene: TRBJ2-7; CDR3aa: CASSSTGINEQYF
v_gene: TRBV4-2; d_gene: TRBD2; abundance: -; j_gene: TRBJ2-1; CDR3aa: CASSQGGGAVMDEQFF
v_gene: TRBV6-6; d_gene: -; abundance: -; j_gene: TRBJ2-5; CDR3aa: CASTPQYRETQYF
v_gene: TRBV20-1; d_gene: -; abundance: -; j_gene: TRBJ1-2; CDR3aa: CSALNRVGYTF
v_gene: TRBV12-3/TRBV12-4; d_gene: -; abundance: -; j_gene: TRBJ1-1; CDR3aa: CASSYRRTEAFF
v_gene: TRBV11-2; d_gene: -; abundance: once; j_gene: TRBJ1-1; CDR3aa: CASSLVMENTEAFF
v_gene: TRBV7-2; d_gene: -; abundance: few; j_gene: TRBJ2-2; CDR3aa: CASSLGGMHTGELFF
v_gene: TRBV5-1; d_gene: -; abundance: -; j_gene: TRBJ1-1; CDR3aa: CASSLSRTEAFF
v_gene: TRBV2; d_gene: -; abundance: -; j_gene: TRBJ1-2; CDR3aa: CASRAGPLNYGYTF
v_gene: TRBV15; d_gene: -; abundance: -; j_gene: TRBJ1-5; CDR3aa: CATSRPDSNWNQPQHF
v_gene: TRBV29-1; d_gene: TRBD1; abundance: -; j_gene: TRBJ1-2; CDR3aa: CSARGAGGFGYTF
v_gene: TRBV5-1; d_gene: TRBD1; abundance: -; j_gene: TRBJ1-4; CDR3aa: CASSSSGTGEEKLFF
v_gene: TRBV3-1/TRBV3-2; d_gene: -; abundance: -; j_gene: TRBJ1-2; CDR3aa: CASSWAPGSGNGYTF
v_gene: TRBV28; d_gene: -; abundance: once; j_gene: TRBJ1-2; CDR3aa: CASSFAGNYGYTF
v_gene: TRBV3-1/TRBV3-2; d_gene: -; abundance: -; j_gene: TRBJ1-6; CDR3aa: CASSQGQGNSPLHF
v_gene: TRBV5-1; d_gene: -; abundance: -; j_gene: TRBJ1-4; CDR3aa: CASSLGFLGANEKLFF
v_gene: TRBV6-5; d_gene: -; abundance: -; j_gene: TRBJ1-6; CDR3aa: CASSPLGGNSPLHF
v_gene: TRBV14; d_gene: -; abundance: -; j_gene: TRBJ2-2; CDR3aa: CASSQRRVNTGELFF
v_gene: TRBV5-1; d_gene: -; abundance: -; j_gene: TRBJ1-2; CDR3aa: CASSLDGTGGYTF
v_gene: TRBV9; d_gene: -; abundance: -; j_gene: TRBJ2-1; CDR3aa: CASSATRGHNEQFF
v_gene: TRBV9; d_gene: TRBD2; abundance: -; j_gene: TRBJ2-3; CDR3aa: CASSVGTSGVRDTQYF
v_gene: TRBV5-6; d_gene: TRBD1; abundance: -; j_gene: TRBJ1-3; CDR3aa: CASSLGGQAYSGNTIYF
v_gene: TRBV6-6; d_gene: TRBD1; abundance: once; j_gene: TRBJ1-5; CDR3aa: CASSRTGGRGNQPQHF
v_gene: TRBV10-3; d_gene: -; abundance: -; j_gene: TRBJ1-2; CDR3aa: CAISGQYYGYTF
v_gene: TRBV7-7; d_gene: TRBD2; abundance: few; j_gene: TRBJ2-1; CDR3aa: CASSTSGGEQFF
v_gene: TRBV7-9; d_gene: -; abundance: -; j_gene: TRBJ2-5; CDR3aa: CASRSQGIQETQYF
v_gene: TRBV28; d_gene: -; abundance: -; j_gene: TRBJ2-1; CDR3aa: CASSLFPGDNEQFF
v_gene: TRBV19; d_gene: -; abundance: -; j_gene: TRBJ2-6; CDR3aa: CASSPDRARGGANVLTF
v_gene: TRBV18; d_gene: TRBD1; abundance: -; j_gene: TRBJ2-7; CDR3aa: CASSPGGQAYYEQYF
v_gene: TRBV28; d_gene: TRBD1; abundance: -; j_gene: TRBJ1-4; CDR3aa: CASSRDSNEKLFF
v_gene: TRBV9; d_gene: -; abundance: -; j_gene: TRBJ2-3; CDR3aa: CASSVNFVDTQYF
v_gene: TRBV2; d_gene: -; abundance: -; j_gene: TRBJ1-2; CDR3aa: CASSVASTNYGYTF
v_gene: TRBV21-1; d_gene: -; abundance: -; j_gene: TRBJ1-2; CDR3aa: CASSKIPTANYGYTF
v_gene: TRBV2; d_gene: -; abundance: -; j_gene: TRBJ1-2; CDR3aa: CASRWDLRLDRGYTF
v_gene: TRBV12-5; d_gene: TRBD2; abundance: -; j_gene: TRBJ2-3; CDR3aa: CASGSGLAGGPYTQYF
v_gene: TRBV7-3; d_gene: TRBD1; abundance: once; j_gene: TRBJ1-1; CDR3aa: CASSVRQGAEAFF
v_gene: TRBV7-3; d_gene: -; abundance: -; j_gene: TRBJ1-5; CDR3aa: CASSYDRGNQPQHF
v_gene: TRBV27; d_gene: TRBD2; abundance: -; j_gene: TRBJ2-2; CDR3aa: CASSFRLAGGPGELFF
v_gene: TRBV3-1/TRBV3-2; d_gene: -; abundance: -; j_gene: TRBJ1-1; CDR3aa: CASSQTGDRYYTEAFF
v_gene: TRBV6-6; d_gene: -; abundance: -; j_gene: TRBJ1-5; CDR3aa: CASSYGGSGQPQHF
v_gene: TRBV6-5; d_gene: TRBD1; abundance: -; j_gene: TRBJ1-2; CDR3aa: CASSYSIGGSYGYTF
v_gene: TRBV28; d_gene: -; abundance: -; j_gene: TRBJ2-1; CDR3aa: CASSLTSWGDEQFF